The subject of this entry is one T cell receptor beta chain. Clones were read by immunoSEQ multiplex PCR, and TCRdb kept only the in-frame ones, dropping some. The sample includes approximately 30,000 clones, more than 75% seen only once; the top ten take roughly 44%. This entry is derived from a study of blood T cell repertoires in COVID-19. About the research overall: The study drew acute and convalescent COVID-19 samples from the United States, Italy and Spain. From T cells, B-cell-depleted T cells, or PBMCs came the material, which was cDNA or gDNA.

Looked up from germline, CDR1 is MRHNA and CDR2 is SNTAGT. V trimming: 8 bases; J trimming: 7 bases; junction bases outside the gene matches: 13. CDR3 length: 14 residues. The source is a human donor in a cohort sampled during active COVID-19. The sequenced sample was peripheral blood. V is TRBV6-4 and J is TRBJ1-2, with TRBD1 matching 7 bases. The CDR3 is CASRPDRDTRGYTF. For the CDR3, the DNA is TGTGCCAGCCGACCCGACAGGGATACGCGTGGCTACACCTTC.